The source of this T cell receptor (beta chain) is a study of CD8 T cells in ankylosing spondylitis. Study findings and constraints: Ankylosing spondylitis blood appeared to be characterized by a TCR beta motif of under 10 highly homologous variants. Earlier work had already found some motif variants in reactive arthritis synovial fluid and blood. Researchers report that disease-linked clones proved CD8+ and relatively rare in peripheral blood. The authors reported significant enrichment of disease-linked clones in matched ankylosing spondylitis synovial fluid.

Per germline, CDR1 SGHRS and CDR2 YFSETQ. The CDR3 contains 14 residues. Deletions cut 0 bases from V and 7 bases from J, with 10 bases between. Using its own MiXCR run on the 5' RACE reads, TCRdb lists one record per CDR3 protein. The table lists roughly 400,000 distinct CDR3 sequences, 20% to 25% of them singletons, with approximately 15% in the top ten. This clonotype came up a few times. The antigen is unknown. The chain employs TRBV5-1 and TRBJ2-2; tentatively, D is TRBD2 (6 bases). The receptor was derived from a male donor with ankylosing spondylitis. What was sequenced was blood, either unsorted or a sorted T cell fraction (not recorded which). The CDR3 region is CASSLGLVGGELFF. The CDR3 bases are TGCGCCAGCAGCTTGGGACTAGTAGGCGGGGAGCTGTTTTTT.